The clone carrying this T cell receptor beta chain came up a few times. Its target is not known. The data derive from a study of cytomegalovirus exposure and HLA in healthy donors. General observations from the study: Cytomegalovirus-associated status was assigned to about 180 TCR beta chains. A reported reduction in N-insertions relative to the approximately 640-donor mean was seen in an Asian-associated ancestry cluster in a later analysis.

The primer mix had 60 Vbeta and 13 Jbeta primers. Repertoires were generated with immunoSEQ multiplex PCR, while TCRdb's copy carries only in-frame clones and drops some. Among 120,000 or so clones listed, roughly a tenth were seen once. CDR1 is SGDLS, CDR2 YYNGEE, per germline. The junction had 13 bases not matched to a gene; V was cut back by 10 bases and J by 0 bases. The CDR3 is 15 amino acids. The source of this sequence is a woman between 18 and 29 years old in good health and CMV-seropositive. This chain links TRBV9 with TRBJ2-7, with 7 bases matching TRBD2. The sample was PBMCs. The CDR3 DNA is TGTGCCCTGTTATATAGCGGGCGCCGCTCCTACGAGCAGTACTTC. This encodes CALLYSGRRSYEQYF.